This T cell receptor beta chain was captured by sequencing in a study of monozygotic twins with inflammatory bowel disease. General study points: The existence of one strong signal or clonotype linked to IBD lacked support. Similarity of repertoires did not differ between concordant and discordant twins, possibly from limited power. Healthy co-twins exceeded IBD patients in TCRbeta diversity as measured by inverse Simpson.

Germline CDR1 and CDR2: LGHDT and YNNKEL (reference sequence). The CDR3 extends over 14 amino acids. Comments on this clonotype: Its target is not known.

TCRdb reanalyzed the 5' RACE reads, giving one entry per CDR3 protein sequence and no DNA. The sample table sets out 300,000 to 400,000 distinct CDR3 sequences. Input material: blood. V and J are TRBV3-1 and TRBJ2-7. The sequence derives from a human donor with ulcerative colitis or Crohn's disease, or a healthy co-twin of an affected twin (not recorded which). The CDR3 loop reads CASSQDWPPSGQYF.